Listed here are 26 T cell receptor beta chains from one sample, sequenced in a study of blood T cell repertoires in COVID-19 (dated by TCRdb to about 2020). The receptor library was made with the immunoSEQ multiplex PCR assay. As stored in TCRdb, this immuneACCESS dataset retains in-frame rearrangements with V and J assigned. A fraction of the clones does not appear; measured against another copy, unresolved V genes explain less than half of the discrepancy, and the remainder lacks a known reason. The sample records under 250,000 clones, approximately 82% of which are singletons. Of the sample, about an eighth falls within the top ten clones. Input material: peripheral blood. The receptors originated from a woman aged 40 to 50 with acute or convalescent COVID-19.

This chain uses TRBV30 with TRBJ2-7, with 8 bases matching TRBD1. The ends lost 4 bases at V and 2 bases at J; junction bases unmatched: 7. Germline V gene lookup returns CDR1 GTSNPN and CDR2 SVGIG (reference sequence). This CDR3 spans 14 amino acids. The CDR3 DNA sequence: TGTGCCTGGACCCCAGGGGGCCTAACCTACGAGCAGTACTTC. It codes for CAWTPGGLTYEQYF. The whole variable domain, remainder taken from reference TRBV30 and TRBJ2-7, is SQTIHQWPATLVQPVGSPLSLECTVEGTSNPNLYWYRQAAGRGLQLLFYSVGIGQISSEVPQNLSASRPQDRQFILSSKKLLLSDSGFYLCAWTPGGLTYEQYFGPGTRLTVT.

The chain has TRBV7-3 and TRBJ2-3, with TRBD1 as a possible D gene (6 bases). Trimming stripped 5 bases from V and 5 bases from J, with 11 bases between. The CDR3 sequence is 13 residues long. Germline assignment: CDR1 SGHTA and CDR2 FQGTGA. The CDR3 reads CASSRVRGDTQYF. The CDR3 DNA is TGTGCCAGCAGCCGTGTCAGGGGAGATACGCAGTATTTT. The variable domain in full, completed from reference TRBV7-3 and TRBJ2-3, reads GAGVSQTPSNKVTEKGKYVELRCDPISGHTALYWYRQSLGQGPEFLIYFQGTGAADDSGLPNDRFFAVRPEGSVSTLKIQRTERGDSAVYLCASSRVRGDTQYFGPGTRLTVL.

This clone appeared once. The chain carries TRBV6-5 and TRBJ2-7; 8 bases align to TRBD1. CDR1 and CDR2 from the germline V gene are MNHEY and SVGAGI. Trimming at V came to 6 bases and at J to 3 bases, leaving 4 bases not matched to a gene. The CDR3 is 13 amino acids. CDR3 bases: TGTGCCAGCAGGTTACAGGGGGGCTACGAGCAGTACTTC. Translation gives CASRLQGGYEQYF.

The V and J genes are TRBV6-4 and TRBJ2-7, with TRBD2 matching 10 bases. Germline trimming cut 9 bases from V and 10 bases from J; bases unmatched to any gene: 15. This CDR3 has 14 residues. Germline CDR1 MRHNA, CDR2 SNTAGT. Here the CDR3 reads CASISGTSEAEQYF. CDR3 nucleotides: TGTGCCAGTATTTCCGGGACTAGCGAGGCGGAACAGTACTTC.

The chain uses TRBV19 and TRBJ1-5, with no clear D. The length of the CDR3 is 12 residues. V lost 7 bases and J 3 bases, leaving 7 bases between the germline ends. CDR1 and CDR2 (germline): LNHDA, SQIVND (reference sequence). CDR3 in amino acids: CASTTYNQPQHF. In nucleotides, the CDR3 is TGTGCCAGTACGACTTACAATCAGCCCCAGCATTTT.

This chain connects TRBV7-9 to TRBJ2-3; D is undetermined. Germline V gene sequence: CDR1 SEHNR, CDR2 FQNEAQ (reference sequence). There are 13 residues in the CDR3. Trimming took off 5 bases at V and 0 bases at J, with 6 bases between the two ends. The CDR3 reads CASSVSSTDTQYF. The CDR3, as DNA: TGTGCCAGCAGCGTCTCTAGCACAGATACGCAGTATTTT.

This chain uses TRBV3-1 (or the pseudogene TRBV3-2) with TRBJ1-1, with D unclear. The V gene's germline CDR1 is LGHDT and CDR2 YNNKEL (reference sequence). V lost 10 bases and J lost 5, with 17 bases in between. This CDR3 has 13 residues. The CDR3: CATQLQPGTEAFF. CDR3 DNA sequence: TGTGCCACCCAGCTGCAGCCGGGGACTGAAGCTTTCTTT.

On this clone itself: Other DNA sequences from this sample encode an identical CDR3 as well. V is TRBV6-5 and J is TRBJ1-2, with TRBD1 as a possible D gene (6 bases). V was trimmed by 7 bases and J by 4 bases, leaving 13 bases between them. CDR3 length: 13 residues. Germline loops: CDR1 MNHEY, CDR2 SVGAGI. DNA of the CDR3: TGTGCCAGCACCCCGACAGGTTTCTATGGCTACACCTTC. Translation gives CASTPTGFYGYTF.

The chain is built from TRBV19 and TRBJ2-2; 9 bases agree with TRBD1. Losses at the gene ends were 7 bases for V and 6 bases for J; bases not matched to a gene: 9. In germline, CDR1 is LNHDA, CDR2 SQIVND (reference sequence). The CDR3 contains 15 residues. CDR3 region: CASTRDRVSAGELFF. CDR3 DNA sequence: TGTGCCAGTACTCGGGACAGGGTATCCGCCGGGGAGCTGTTTTTT.

The chain joins TRBV7-8 to TRBJ1-4; D is perhaps TRBD1 (5 bases). V was trimmed by 3 bases and J by 8 bases, leaving 13 bases between them. Looked up from germline, CDR1 is SGHVS and CDR2 is FQNEAQ. The CDR3 covers 14 residues. In DNA form, the CDR3 reads TGTGCCAGCAGCTTCGGGGGGACTTTGGAAAAACTGTTTTTT. This encodes CASSFGGTLEKLFF.

This clone was seen just once. The genes are TRBV30 and TRBJ1-2; D gene uncertain. The germline V gene has CDR1 GTSNPN and CDR2 SVGIG (reference sequence). The CDR3 loop spans 14 amino acids. Trimming cost V 0 bases and J 2 bases, with 10 bases left between them. As DNA, the CDR3 is TGTGCCTGGAGTGTCCAGACGGGGAACTATGGCTACACCTTC. Protein product: CAWSVQTGNYGYTF.

A note on this clone: The same CDR3 is also encoded by other DNA sequences in this sample. The chain has TRBV5-6 and TRBJ2-7, with 11 bases lining up with TRBD1. V lost 4 bases and J lost 4; bases outside the gene matches: 1. The CDR3 is 13 amino acids. Germline CDR1 and CDR2: SGHDT and YYEEEE. In DNA, the CDR3 is TGTGCCAGCAGCCGGGACAGGGGGTACGAGCAGTACTTC. This codes for CASSRDRGYEQYF.

This clone was seen at least ten times. The rearrangement joins TRBV5-4 to TRBJ2-2; the D is unclear. CDR3 length: 15 amino acids. Trimming pared 0 bases from V and 1 base from J, leaving 7 bases between. CDR1 is SGHNT, CDR2 YYREEE, per germline (reference sequence). This chain's CDR3 is CASSLDSWNTGELFF. The CDR3 DNA follows: TGTGCCAGCAGCTTGGACAGTTGGAACACCGGGGAGCTGTTTTTT.

CDR3 DNA sequence: TGTGCCATCAGTGACGTCCCCGGGCGGGGTCACACTGAAGCTTTCTTT. Protein product: CAISDVPGRGHTEAFF. The chain combines TRBV10-3 with TRBJ1-1; D unresolved. The V and J ends lost 3 bases and 3 bases respectively, with 17 bases between them. This CDR3 contains 16 residues. Germline V gene lookup returns CDR1 ENHRY and CDR2 SYGVKD.

This rearrangement joins TRBV6-5 to TRBJ1-1; D is undetermined. CDR3 size: 15 residues. Germline V CDR1 and CDR2: MNHEY, SVGAGI. V shed 7 bases and J shed 1 base, with 16 bases lying between them. The CDR3 DNA sequence: TGTGCCAGCACCCCACAGCTCAGTACGAACACTGAAGCTTTCTTT. Encoded protein: CASTPQLSTNTEAFF.

The J gene is TRBJ2-1, the V gene TRBV30, with D possibly matching TRBD1 (6 bases). This CDR3 is built from 13 residues. Trimming removed 1 base from V and 7 bases from J, with 11 bases in between. Germline CDR1 is GTSNPN and CDR2 is SVGIG (reference sequence). CDR3 protein: CAWSASRGNEQFF. CDR3 nucleotides: TGTGCCTGGAGTGCAAGCAGGGGAAATGAGCAGTTCTTC.

The chain links TRBV27 to TRBJ1-2; possible D gene TRBD1, 5 bases. The V gene's germline CDR1 is MNHEY and CDR2 SMNVEV (reference sequence). This CDR3 spans 12 amino acids. Trimming pared 3 bases from V and 5 bases from J, leaving 7 bases between. This chain's CDR3 is CASSLAGYGYTF. CDR3 bases: TGTGCCAGCAGTTTGGCAGGGTATGGCTACACCTTC.

The chain carries TRBV20-1 and TRBJ2-7, with a tentative D call TRBD2 (5 bases). The V gene's germline CDR1 is DFQATT and CDR2 SNEGSKA (reference sequence). CDR3 length equals 13 residues. V lost 3 bases to trimming and J lost 3 bases, with 12 bases between them. CDR3 in amino acids: CSASPTGVYEQYF. In DNA form, the CDR3 reads TGCAGTGCTAGTCCGACCGGGGTCTACGAGCAGTACTTC.

This clone turned up a few times. The chain links TRBV5-4 to TRBJ2-7, with D possibly being TRBD2 (6 bases). The V end was cut by 4 bases, the J end by 7 bases, with 21 bases between. This CDR3 spans 15 amino acids. Germline CDR1 reads SGHNT; CDR2 reads YYREEE (reference sequence). CDR3 in amino acids: CASSEGTHARGEQYF. In DNA, the CDR3 is TGTGCCAGCAGCGAGGGGACTCACGCGCGTGGGGAGCAGTACTTC.

V usage is TRBV4-1 and J usage is TRBJ2-2; 7 positions match TRBD1. CDR1 MGHRA and CDR2 YSYEKL come from the germline V gene. This CDR3 is 17 amino acids long. Unmatched junction bases numbered 10, after V lost 3 bases and J lost 3 bases. CDR3 sequence (DNA): TGCGCCAGCAGCCAGGAACTCCGGGACAGCCACACCGGGGAGCTGTTTTTT. Amino acid sequence: CASSQELRDSHTGELFF.

Of note for this clone: Other DNA sequences within the sample encode an identical CDR3. The CDR3 spells CAWTRGGGIEETQYF. The CDR3 region has the DNA TGTGCCTGGACACGGGGGGGAGGGATCGAAGAGACCCAGTACTTC. The chain joins TRBV30 to TRBJ2-5; 8 bases fit TRBD2. The germline gives CDR1 GTSNPN, CDR2 SVGIG (reference sequence). V shed 4 bases, J shed 3 bases, and the junction held 10 bases outside the gene matches. CDR3 length: 15 residues.

CDR3: CASSPDRGLQDTQYF. In DNA form, the CDR3 reads TGTGCCAGCAGCCCAGACAGGGGTCTTCAAGATACGCAGTATTTT. The chain combines TRBV11-1 with TRBJ2-3, with TRBD1 identical over 8 bases. This CDR3 has 15 residues. Germline V gene data show CDR1 as SGHAT and CDR2 as FQDESV (reference sequence). V shed 5 bases, J shed 5 bases, and the junction held 9 bases outside the gene matches.

The chain couples TRBV5-4 to TRBJ2-3; 9 positions agree with TRBD1. Trimming took 4 bases from V and 3 from J; bases not matched to a gene: 9. The CDR3 runs 16 residues. Per the germline V gene, CDR1 is SGHNT and CDR2 is YYREEE (reference sequence). DNA of the CDR3: TGTGCCAGCAGCCCGGGGACAGGGATGGGAACAGATACGCAGTATTTT. Amino acids: CASSPGTGMGTDTQYF.

Many counts were recorded for this clone. The CDR3 nucleotides are TGTGCCAGCAGCTGGGGACTAGCGGTTTACAATGAGCAGTTCTTC. Translated: CASSWGLAVYNEQFF. The chain is built from TRBV5-5 and TRBJ2-1, with 11 positions matching TRBD2. J lost 4 bases, V lost 3 bases, and 3 bases had no gene match. The CDR3 totals 15 residues. Looked up from germline, CDR1 is SGHKS and CDR2 is YYEKEE (reference sequence).

The chain is built from TRBV30 and TRBJ2-3; 8 nucleotides line up with TRBD2. V was clipped by 3 bases and J by 2 bases; unmatched bases: 4. The CDR3 consists of 14 residues. Germline CDR1 is GTSNPN and CDR2 is SVGIG (reference sequence). This chain's CDR3 is CAWRREGPTDTQYF. CDR3 nucleotide sequence: TGTGCCTGGAGACGGGAGGGTCCCACAGATACGCAGTATTTT.

This chain joins TRBV7-9 and TRBJ1-2; D is unresolved. The CDR3 runs to 15 residues. Trimming took 5 bases from V and 4 from J, leaving 17 bases between them. The germline gives CDR1 SEHNR, CDR2 FQNEAQ (reference sequence). The CDR3 DNA sequence: TGTGCCAGCAGCCAATCCGGGAGATCGATCTATGGCTACACCTTC. Protein: CASSQSGRSIYGYTF.